Ten or more counts support the clone carrying this T cell receptor beta chain. Its antigen is as yet unknown. The read terminates 3 residues before the CDR3 end, so the remaining end is supplied by the germline J gene. Clones were read by immunoSEQ multiplex PCR, and TCRdb kept only the in-frame ones, dropping some. The sample includes about 28,000 clones, none of them occurring once. Trimming took off 4 bases at V and 5 bases at J, with 11 bases between the two ends. The CDR3 is 13 amino acids. Germline CDR1 reads SQVTM; CDR2 reads ANQGSEA. This sample is part of a study of T cell clonality in common variable immunodeficiency. The study's findings and limits: CVID subjects had higher TCRbeta clonality than healthy controls, most marked in about a third. Fewer TCRbeta clones were shared among CVID subjects than controls.

Heparinized whole blood, 5 to 8 ml, came from each donor. Source material: peripheral blood mononuclear cells. This rearrangement joins TRBV29-1 to TRBJ1-4, with a tentative D call TRBD1 (6 bases). The origin of this receptor is a person aged 18 to 70 in good health. The covered CDR3 bases are TGCAGCGTTGTCCGGGGGGCGAATGAAAAA. Translation gives CSVVRGANEK. From start to end, the CDR3 is CSVVRGANEKLFF.